This T cell receptor beta chain comes out of a study of beta chain features in type 1 diabetes. Regarding the study as a whole: Shorter templates might be favored by PCR, equally in patients and controls.

Notes on this clone: What it binds is unknown.

The CDR3 covers 20 residues. The V and J ends lost 5 bases and 13 bases, in that order; junction bases with no gene match: 29. Germline CDR1 reads LNHDA; CDR2 reads SQIVND (reference sequence). Blood was drawn once from each donor into heparinised tubes. The draws averaged about 120 mL. CD45RO/CCR7/CD25/CD127/CD95/CD27 sorting isolated CD4+ naive, central memory, regulatory and stem cell-like memory cells. Every bit of the isolated RNA underwent reverse transcription, so sequencing read expressed TCRB transcripts. Repertoires were generated with immunoSEQ multiplex PCR, while TCRdb's copy carries only in-frame clones and drops some. The data hold 330,000 or so clones, with 11% to 15% observed a single time.

The sequence was obtained from a young man in good health. V usage is TRBV19 and J usage is TRBJ1-4, with 9 nucleotides matching TRBD1. Specimen: central memory CD4+ T cells from blood. This CDR3 reads CASSSRPITPGQGRISRLFF. CDR3 coding DNA: TGTGCCAGTAGTTCTCGCCCTATTACTCCGGGACAGGGTCGTATTTCGAGACTGTTTTTT.